The 23 T cell receptor beta chains below all came from one sample that was sequenced in a study of blood T cell repertoires in COVID-19. Measured with immunoSEQ multiplex PCR; TCRdb has only the in-frame clones, and not every one. Of 250,000 to 350,000 clones detected, about nine tenths appear once; the ten largest clones hold roughly 2%. Sequenced material: peripheral blood. The origin of the receptors is a man aged 18 to 35 with active or convalescent COVID-19.

The chain employs TRBV2 and TRBJ2-1; TRBD2 matches at 7 bases. With 6 bases clipped from V and 6 bases from J, the junction kept 14 bases outside the gene matches. Germline V lookup: CDR1 SNHLY, CDR2 FYNNEI. There are 16 residues in the CDR3. CDR3 nucleotides: TGTGCCAGCAGGGCCCGAGGAGGACTAGGGCGCAATGAGCAGTTCTTC. Its protein is CASRARGGLGRNEQFF. Combining the CDR3 with reference TRBV2 and TRBJ2-1 gives the whole variable domain EPEVTQTPSHQVTQMGQEVILRCVPISNHLYFYWYRQILGQKVEFLVSFYNNEISEKSEIFDDQFSVERPDGSNFTLKIRSTKLEDSAMYFCASRARGGLGRNEQFFGPGTRLTVL.

The chain employs TRBV13 and TRBJ1-2, with a possible D match to TRBD1 (6 bases). Trimming shortened V by 5 bases and J by 4 bases, and 14 bases separated the two germline ends. CDR1 is PRHDT, CDR2 FYEKMQ, per germline (reference sequence). The CDR3 extends over 14 amino acids. CDR3 bases: TGTGCCAGCAGCACCGCGGGGGGCACCTATGGCTACACCTTC. Its protein product is CASSTAGGTYGYTF.

This clone was observed a single time. The rearrangement links TRBV5-1 to TRBJ2-3, with 12 bases aligning to TRBD2. The germline V gene encodes CDR1 SGHRS and CDR2 YFSETQ. V dropped 0 bases and J dropped 2; count of bases not matched to a gene: 16. The CDR3 runs to 21 residues. CDR3 in amino acids: CASSLAVRLKGTSGYTDTQYF. The CDR3 bases are TGCGCCAGCAGCTTGGCCGTTAGGCTAAAAGGGACTAGCGGGTACACAGATACGCAGTATTTT.

This chain uses TRBV4-1 with TRBJ2-1; perhaps TRBD1 as D (6 bases). Germline values: CDR1 MGHRA, CDR2 YSYEKL. The CDR3 runs to 15 residues. V shed 6 bases and J shed 8 bases, with 20 bases lying between them. CDR3 sequence reads: CASRTRDTAIHEQFF. CDR3 DNA: TGCGCCAGCAGAACCCGGGACACCGCCATCCATGAGCAGTTCTTC.

The chain recombines TRBV4-1 with TRBJ2-7; 8 bases map to TRBD1. Germline-derived CDR1 and CDR2 are MGHRA and YSYEKL. After removal of 2 bases from V and 3 bases from J, the junction contained 3 bases not matched to a gene. The CDR3 is made up of 14 amino acids. The chain's CDR3 is CASSQSTGDYEQYF. Written as DNA, the CDR3 is TGCGCCAGCAGCCAATCGACAGGGGACTACGAGCAGTACTTC.

V gene TRBV15 combines with J gene TRBJ2-4, with D possibly TRBD2 on 6 matching bases. Between the trimmed V and J ends, which lost 5 bases and 8 bases, there was a span of 16 bases. The length of the CDR3 is 14 residues. From germline, CDR1 is LNHNV and CDR2 YYDKDF (reference sequence). In DNA, the CDR3 is TGTGCCACCAGCGGGCGGAGGGGAGTTGACATTCAGTACTTC. It encodes CATSGRRGVDIQYF.

This clone has only one observation. This sequence joins TRBV7-9 and TRBJ2-2; D gene unclear. V was cut by 5 bases and J by 2 bases, with 15 bases left in between. This CDR3 has 16 residues. CDR1 SEHNR and CDR2 FQNEAQ come from the germline V gene (reference sequence). This CDR3 reads CASSPRWASNTGELFF. As DNA, the CDR3 is TGTGCCAGCAGCCCCAGGTGGGCCAGTAACACCGGGGAGCTGTTTTTT.

J is TRBJ1-1 and V is TRBV15, with D maybe TRBD1 (5 bases). The germline V gene has CDR1 LNHNV and CDR2 YYDKDF (reference sequence). The CDR3 contains 14 residues. V was cut by 1 base and J by 11 bases, with 17 bases left in between. The CDR3 DNA sequence: TGTGCCACCAGCAGAGGGGAGGGGCTTTCGGTTGCTTTCTTT. Its protein product is CATSRGEGLSVAFF.

The V and J genes are TRBV28 and TRBJ2-5; D perhaps matches TRBD2 (5 bases). Germline CDR1 is MDHEN and CDR2 is SYDVKM. The CDR3 is 15 amino acids. Trimming pared 7 bases from V and 5 bases from J, leaving 20 bases between. The CDR3 region is CASNLGGRFGETQYF. The DNA for the CDR3 is TGTGCCAGCAACCTAGGTGGGAGATTCGGGGAGACCCAGTACTTC. Complete variable domain (other parts from reference TRBV28 and TRBJ2-5): DVKVTQSSRYLVKRTGEKVFLECVQDMDHENMFWYRQDPGLGLRLIYFSYDVKMKEKGDIPEGYSVSREKKERFSLILESASTNQTSMYLCASNLGGRFGETQYFGPGTRLLVL.

The gene calls are TRBV7-9 and TRBJ2-3; D possibly corresponds to TRBD1 (5 bases). Trimming removed 5 bases at V and 4 bases at J, with 10 bases between. Germline lookup yields CDR1 SEHNR and CDR2 FQNEAQ (reference sequence). This CDR3 has 13 residues. The CDR3 nucleotides read TGTGCCAGCAGCCTGGACACCCCAGATACGCAGTATTTT. Amino acids: CASSLDTPDTQYF. The variable domain in full, completed from reference TRBV7-9 and TRBJ2-3, reads DTGVSQNPRHKITKRGQNVTFRCDPISEHNRLYWYRQTLGQGPEFLTYFQNEAQLEKSRLLSDRFSAERPKGSFSTLEIQRTEQGDSAMYLCASSLDTPDTQYFGPGTRLTVL.

The rearrangement links TRBV5-1 to TRBJ1-6; D gene ambiguous. The CDR3 sequence is 15 residues long. V dropped 0 bases and J dropped 5 bases, with 9 bases sitting between them. Germline CDR1 SGHRS, CDR2 YFSETQ. As DNA, the CDR3 is TGCGCCAGCAGCTTGGCAGTAGCCGATAATTCACCCCTCCACTTT. This codes for CASSLAVADNSPLHF. The full variable domain, with the rest looked up from reference TRBV5-1 and TRBJ1-6, is KAGVTQTPRYLIKTRGQQVTLSCSPISGHRSVSWYQQTPGQGLQFLFEYFSETQRNKGNFPGRFSGRQFSNSRSEMNVSTLELGDSALYLCASSLAVADNSPLHFGNGTRLTVT.

Only one count was recorded for this clone. This sequence joins TRBV28 and TRBJ1-5, with 7 bases identical to TRBD1. The V gene end was trimmed by 5 bases and the J gene end by 0 bases; junction bases not matched to a gene: 4. The CDR3 is 15 residues long. Per the germline V gene, CDR1 is MDHEN and CDR2 is SYDVKM. CDR3 residues: CASSGTDYSNQPQHF. CDR3 bases: TGTGCCAGCAGTGGGACAGACTATAGCAATCAGCCCCAGCATTTT.

V and J are TRBV29-1 and TRBJ2-3, with TRBD2 identical over 7 bases. Per the germline V gene, CDR1 is SQVTM and CDR2 is ANQGSEA. The ends lost 3 bases at V and 3 bases at J; junction bases unmatched: 3. This CDR3 comprises 13 residues. The CDR3 DNA follows: TGCAGCGTTGAGGCGGGAGCTACAGATACGCAGTATTTT. Translating gives CSVEAGATDTQYF.

The chain employs TRBV5-6 and TRBJ2-7; 11 bases align to TRBD2. The CDR3 runs 17 residues. V shed 4 bases and J 0 bases; nucleotides not matched to a gene: 9. Germline V gene lookup returns CDR1 SGHDT and CDR2 YYEEEE. In nucleotides, the CDR3 is TGTGCCAGCAGCCAGGGACTAGCGGAACGGAGCTCCTACGAGCAGTACTTC. Translating gives CASSQGLAERSSYEQYF.

The V and J genes are TRBV9 and TRBJ2-1; maybe TRBD1 (6 bases). V gave up 0 bases and J gave up 8 bases, with 21 bases separating them. This CDR3 is 17 amino acids long. CDR1 and CDR2 from the germline V gene are SGDLS and YYNGEE. CDR3 in amino acids: CASSVETELFTGHEQFF. The CDR3 DNA reads TGTGCCAGCAGCGTAGAGACGGAATTATTTACAGGGCATGAGCAGTTCTTC. The variable domain in full, with the rest retrieved from reference TRBV9 and TRBJ2-1, is DSGVTQTPKHLITATGQRVTLRCSPRSGDLSVYWYQQSLDQGLQFLIQYYNGEERAKGNILERFSAQQFPDLHSELNLSSLELGDSALYFCASSVETELFTGHEQFFGPGTRLTVL.

The chain is built from TRBV30 and TRBJ1-2, with a tentative D call TRBD1 (5 bases). V was shortened by 0 bases and J by 4 bases, with 15 bases between the two germline ends. This CDR3 has 15 amino acids. Germline values: CDR1 GTSNPN, CDR2 SVGIG (reference sequence). This CDR3 is CAWSVRGGDLYGYTF. The CDR3, as DNA: TGTGCCTGGAGTGTACGGGGAGGGGACCTCTATGGCTACACCTTC.

The J gene is TRBJ2-4, the V gene TRBV6-1; D perhaps matches TRBD1 (6 bases). Germline loops: CDR1 MNHNS, CDR2 SASEGT. Trimming shortened V by 2 bases and J by 6 bases, and 8 bases separated the two germline ends. There are 13 residues in the CDR3. As DNA, the CDR3 is TGTGCCAGCAGTGAAACGGACAGAAACATTCAGTACTTC. It codes for CASSETDRNIQYF.

The chain joins TRBV18 to TRBJ1-3, with D possibly being TRBD1 (6 bases). The CDR3 contains 15 residues. The V end was cut by 3 bases, the J end by 0 bases, with 9 bases between. Germline V gives CDR1 KGHSH, CDR2 LQKENI. DNA of the CDR3: TGTGCCAGCTCACCTGACAGGACCTCTGGAAACACCATATATTTT. Translated, it gives CASSPDRTSGNTIYF.

The chain is built from TRBV9 and TRBJ1-3; TRBD1 might be the D (6 bases). CDR1 SGDLS and CDR2 YYNGEE come from the germline V gene. The CDR3 is made up of 15 amino acids. V was pared by 3 bases and J by 0 bases, with 10 bases between. CDR3 sequence (DNA): TGTGCCAGCAGCGGGGGACAAAACTCTGGAAACACCATATATTTT. Encoded protein: CASSGGQNSGNTIYF. The entire variable domain, with the rest obtained from reference TRBV9 and TRBJ1-3, is as follows: DSGVTQTPKHLITATGQRVTLRCSPRSGDLSVYWYQQSLDQGLQFLIQYYNGEERAKGNILERFSAQQFPDLHSELNLSSLELGDSALYFCASSGGQNSGNTIYFGEGSWLTVV.

The chain has TRBV7-2 and TRBJ2-2; TRBD1 matches at 8 bases. CDR3 length: 16 amino acids. The germline V gene has CDR1 SGHTA and CDR2 FQGNSA. The junction had 6 bases not matched to a gene; V was cut back by 2 bases and J by 4 bases. CDR3 bases: TGTGCCAGCAGCTTATCAGGGGGCGGCGGCACCGGGGAGCTGTTTTTT. Protein product: CASSLSGGGGTGELFF.

The chain has TRBV11-2 and TRBJ2-1, with 10 bases identical to TRBD2. CDR1 SGHAT and CDR2 FQNNGV come from the germline V gene. The J segment lost 5 bases and the V segment lost 2 bases, leaving 3 bases of the junction unmatched. The CDR3 covers 15 residues. For the CDR3, the DNA is TGTGCCAGCAGCTTACTAGCGGGAGAGGACAATGAGCAGTTCTTC. Residues: CASSLLAGEDNEQFF.

V usage is TRBV27 and J usage is TRBJ2-7, with 7 bases lining up with TRBD2. The CDR3 loop spans 13 amino acids. Trimming removed 3 bases from V and 4 bases from J; junction bases left unmatched: 3. Germline V CDR1 and CDR2: MNHEY, SMNVEV (reference sequence). The CDR3 nucleotides read TGTGCCAGCAGTTTTGGGGGGGGGTACGAGCAGTACTTC. Protein sequence: CASSFGGGYEQYF.

The chain couples TRBV5-6 to TRBJ2-7; tentatively, D is TRBD1 (6 bases). The V end was cut by 4 bases, the J end by 2 bases, with 25 bases between. Germline V gene lookup returns CDR1 SGHDT and CDR2 YYEEEE. The CDR3 contains 18 residues. CDR3 coding DNA: TGTGCCAGCAGCCCAATCGCCCCAAGTATGGGACAACCCTACGAGCAGTACTTC. Protein product: CASSPIAPSMGQPYEQYF.